The clone carrying this TCR beta chain was seen a single time. The sample comes from a study of blood T cell repertoires in COVID-19. Using immunoSEQ multiplex PCR, the repertoire was profiled, and TCRdb retains in-frame clones only, with some absent. The table lists roughly 50,000 clones, roughly three quarters of them singletons. V lost 0 bases to trimming and J lost 3 bases, with 6 bases between them. The CDR3 has 13 amino acids. Germline CDR1 is SGHRS and CDR2 is YFSETQ. This receptor was identified in a human donor with active or convalescent COVID-19. The donor label of this sample is uncertain. V is TRBV5-1 and J is TRBJ1-1; no definite D call. The specimen was peripheral blood. The DNA for the CDR3 is TGCGCCAGCAGCTTGGTTCGGGACACTGAAGCTTTCTTT. Protein: CASSLVRDTEAFF. The complete variable domain, with remaining parts taken from reference TRBV5-1 and TRBJ1-1, reads KAGVTQTPRYLIKTRGQQVTLSCSPISGHRSVSWYQQTPGQGLQFLFEYFSETQRNKGNFPGRFSGRQFSNSRSEMNVSTLELGDSALYLCASSLVRDTEAFFGQGTRLTVV.